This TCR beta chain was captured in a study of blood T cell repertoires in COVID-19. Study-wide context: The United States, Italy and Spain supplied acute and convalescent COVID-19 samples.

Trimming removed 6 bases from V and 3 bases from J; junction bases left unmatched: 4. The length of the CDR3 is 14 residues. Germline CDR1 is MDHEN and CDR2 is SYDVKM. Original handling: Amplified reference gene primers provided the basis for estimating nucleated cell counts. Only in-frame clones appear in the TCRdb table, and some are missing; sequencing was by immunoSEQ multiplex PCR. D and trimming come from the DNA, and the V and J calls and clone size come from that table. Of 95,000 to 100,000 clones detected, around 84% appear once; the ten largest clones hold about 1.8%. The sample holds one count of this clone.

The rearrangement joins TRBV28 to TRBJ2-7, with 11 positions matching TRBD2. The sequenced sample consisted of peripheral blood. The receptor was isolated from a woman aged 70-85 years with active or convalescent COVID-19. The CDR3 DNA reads TGTGCCAGCAGCCGTAGCGGGAGGGTCTACGAGCAGTACTTC. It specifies CASSRSGRVYEQYF.